Described below is a single T cell receptor (beta chain) sequence and its context. Its antigen is currently unknown. This CDR3 has 14 residues. Germline V gene data show CDR1 as DFQATT and CDR2 as SNEGSKA (reference sequence). The data were obtained in a study of monozygotic twins with inflammatory bowel disease. The study's findings and limits: Different subtypes (of T cells) could not be told apart from one another.

Reanalyzing the 5' RACE reads, TCRdb keeps one entry per CDR3 protein, without DNA. The sample totals over 150,000 distinct CDR3 sequences. This clonotype was obtained from a human donor with ulcerative colitis or Crohn's disease, or a healthy co-twin of an affected twin (not recorded which). V and J are TRBV20-1 and TRBJ2-2; TCRdb picks TRBD1, but there is no DNA to check that call. The source material was blood. The CDR3 region is CSARGTPRSGELFF.